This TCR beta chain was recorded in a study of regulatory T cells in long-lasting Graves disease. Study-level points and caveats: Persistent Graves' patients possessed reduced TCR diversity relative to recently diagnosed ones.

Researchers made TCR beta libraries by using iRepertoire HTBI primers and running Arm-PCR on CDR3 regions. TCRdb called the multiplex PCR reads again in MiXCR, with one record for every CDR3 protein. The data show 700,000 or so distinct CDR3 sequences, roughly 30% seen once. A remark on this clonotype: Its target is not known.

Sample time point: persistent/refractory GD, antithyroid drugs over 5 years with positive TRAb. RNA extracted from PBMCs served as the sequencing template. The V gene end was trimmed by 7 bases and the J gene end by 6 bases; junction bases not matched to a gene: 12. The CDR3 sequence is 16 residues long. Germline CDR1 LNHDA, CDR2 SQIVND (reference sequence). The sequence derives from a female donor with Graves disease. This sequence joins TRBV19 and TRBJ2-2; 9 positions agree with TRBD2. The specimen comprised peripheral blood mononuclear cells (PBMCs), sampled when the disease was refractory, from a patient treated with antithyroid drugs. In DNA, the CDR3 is TGTGCCAGTAAAGTGGGCGGGAGGGCCAGGTCCGGGGAGCTGTTTTTT. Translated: CASKVGGRARSGELFF. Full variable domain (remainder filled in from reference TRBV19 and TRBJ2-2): DGGITQSPKYLFRKEGQNVTLSCEQNLNHDAMYWYRQDPGQGLRLIYYSQIVNDFQKGDIAEGYSVSREKKESFPLTVTSAQKNPTAFYLCASKVGGRARSGELFFGEGSRLTVL.